Presented here are 21 T cell receptor beta chains from one specimen sequenced in a study of blood T cells in healthy people across ages (dated by TCRdb to about 2015). The method behind the library was 5' RACE. This sample was sequenced with an Illumina HiSeq 2500. The second PCR ran for roughly 7 to 12 cycles and used a J-beta primer mix along with a sample-barcoded 5' primer. TCRdb cleaned the public reads at Q25 with fastp, built clones with MiXCR and kept in-frame beta chains. Identical CDR3 protein sequences are pooled into one entry, listed with their most common genes and DNA. The sample table lists about 760,000 distinct CDR3 sequences, roughly three fifths of them with a count of one. The top ten clones comprise about a quarter of the sample. What was sequenced was blood. Receptors originate from a man aged 40-49 years in good health.

V is TRBV20-1 and J is TRBJ2-5; D is unresolved. CDR1 DFQATT and CDR2 SNEGSKA come from the germline V gene (reference sequence). The CDR3 consists of 16 residues. V shed 0 bases and J shed 5 bases, with 19 bases lying between them. CDR3 bases: TGCAGTGCTAGAGATCCTCGGGCCCTCCATCAGGAGACCCAGTACTTC. This translates into CSARDPRALHQETQYF.

Only a few counts were recorded for this clonotype. CDR3 loop: CASSSIPGFHGEQYF. The CDR3 region has the DNA TGTGCCAGCAGTTCAATCCCGGGATTCCACGGTGAGCAGTACTTC. The chain uses TRBV27 and TRBJ2-7; tentatively, D is TRBD2 (5 bases). Trimming removed 4 bases from V and 7 bases from J, with 20 bases in between. The CDR3 length is 15 residues. CDR1 is MNHEY, CDR2 SMNVEV, per germline (reference sequence).

The chain combines TRBV6-2 or TRBV6-3 with TRBJ2-1; D remains ambiguous. V dropped 2 bases and J dropped 4 bases, with 21 bases sitting between them. The germline CDR1 and CDR2 sequences are MNHEY and SVGEGT. This CDR3 contains 18 residues. The CDR3 nucleotides are TGTGCCAGCAGTTACCTCTCCTGGACCGTCCTAGAATACAATGAGCAGTTCTTC. Protein sequence: CASSYLSWTVLEYNEQFF.

This clonotype occurred once. The rearrangement joins TRBV20-1 to TRBJ2-1, with D possibly being TRBD1 (6 bases). Trimming stripped 1 base from V and 8 bases from J, with 9 bases between. The CDR3 totals 12 residues. Germline CDR1 is DFQATT and CDR2 is SNEGSKA (reference sequence). CDR3 DNA: TGCAGTGCTAGAGGACAGGTCTATGAGCAGTTCTTC. Protein product: CSARGQVYEQFF.

This chain connects TRBV27 to TRBJ2-2; no firm D call. The CDR3 is 13 amino acids. The germline V gene has CDR1 MNHEY and CDR2 SMNVEV (reference sequence). The V and J ends lost 3 bases and 7 bases respectively, with 9 bases between them. The DNA of the CDR3 is TGTGCCAGCAGTTTTAGTACCCACGGGGAGCTGTTTTTT. It codes for CASSFSTHGELFF.

This clonotype was seen only once. This chain connects TRBV20-1 to TRBJ2-6; 11 nucleotides align to TRBD2. V trimming: 3 bases; J trimming: 2 bases; junction bases outside the gene matches: 3. The CDR3 has 16 residues. Germline-derived CDR1 and CDR2 are DFQATT and SNEGSKA (reference sequence). DNA for the CDR3: TGCAGTGCTAGGTTTAGCGGGAGGGCTGGGGCCAACGTCCTGACTTTC. Translation: CSARFSGRAGANVLTF.

The gene calls are TRBV4-3 and TRBJ1-1; D remains unclear. Germline V gene data show CDR1 as LGHNA and CDR2 as YSLEER. CDR3 length equals 14 residues. The V and J ends lost 0 bases and 4 bases respectively, with 9 bases between them. Written as DNA, the CDR3 is TGCGCCAGCAGCCAAGATGGGTTATCCACTGAAGCTTTCTTT. It codes for CASSQDGLSTEAFF.

The V and J genes are TRBV20-1 and TRBJ2-1; D is undetermined. CDR1 and CDR2 (germline): DFQATT, SNEGSKA (reference sequence). V was cut by 3 bases and J by 12 bases, with 18 bases left in between. This CDR3 spans 13 amino acids. The CDR3, as DNA: TGCAGTGCTAGTGAAGGTCCCCTTTGGGTGCAGTTCTTC. Translating it yields CSASEGPLWVQFF.

The chain employs TRBV6-1 and TRBJ2-5; D may be TRBD2 (7 bases). CDR1 and CDR2 from the germline V gene are MNHNS and SASEGT. V was cut by 5 bases and J by 4 bases, with 23 bases left in between. The CDR3 runs to 17 residues. The CDR3 region is CASSPSLLGGRIETQYF. The CDR3 nucleotides read TGTGCCAGCAGTCCTAGCCTCCTGGGGGGGCGGATAGAGACCCAGTACTTC.

The sample holds many counts of this clonotype. The chain employs TRBV28 and TRBJ2-7; 10 positions match TRBD1. Germline V gene lookup returns CDR1 MDHEN and CDR2 SYDVKM. The CDR3 has 15 residues. V was clipped by 6 bases and J by 0 bases; unmatched bases: 5. The CDR3 nucleotides are TGTGCCAGCAGGGGGACAGGGGCGAGCTCCTACGAGCAGTACTTC. Translated: CASRGTGASSYEQYF.

This clonotype was observed a few times. The chain couples TRBV28 to TRBJ1-5, with D unclear. CDR1 MDHEN and CDR2 SYDVKM come from the germline V gene. CDR3 length: 12 residues. Trimming pared 2 bases from V and 7 bases from J, leaving 6 bases between. CDR3 protein: CASSLIRQPQHF. The CDR3 nucleotides are TGTGCCAGCAGTTTAATCCGGCAGCCCCAGCATTTT.

This clonotype has only one observation. V is TRBV7-3 and J is TRBJ2-3; 7 bases agree with TRBD1. Germline V gene data show CDR1 as SGHTA and CDR2 as FQGTGA. The CDR3 loop spans 16 amino acids. Trimming cost V 4 bases and J 3 bases; bases outside gene matches: 10. The CDR3 loop reads CASSSNNAGGTDTQYF. As DNA, the CDR3 is TGTGCCAGCAGCTCCAACAACGCAGGGGGAACAGATACGCAGTATTTT.

The chain joins TRBV15 to TRBJ2-5; possibly TRBD1 or TRBD2 for D (5 bases each). The germline V gene encodes CDR1 LNHNV and CDR2 YYDKDF (reference sequence). The CDR3 covers 11 residues. V lost 8 bases and J 11 bases, leaving 15 bases between the germline ends. This chain's CDR3 is CATLVLGEQYF. CDR3 DNA: TGTGCCACCCTCGTCCTGGGGGAGCAGTACTTC.

This clonotype was counted a few times. V and J are TRBV20-1 and TRBJ2-3; unclear D gene. The CDR3 spans 11 residues. CDR1 DFQATT and CDR2 SNEGSKA come from the germline V gene (reference sequence). V shed 3 bases and J shed 7 bases, with 8 bases lying between them. CDR3 DNA: TGCAGTGCTAGTGTAGGAAATACGCAGTATTTT. Amino acid sequence: CSASVGNTQYF.

This rearrangement joins TRBV15 to TRBJ2-5; the D call may be TRBD1 or TRBD2 (5 bases each). From germline, CDR1 is LNHNV and CDR2 YYDKDF (reference sequence). The CDR3 totals 15 residues. The germline V and J ends were trimmed by 0 bases and 1 base, with 9 bases remaining between them. The CDR3 sequence is CATSRDLGVQETQYF. The CDR3 nucleotides read TGTGCCACCAGCAGAGATCTGGGGGTCCAAGAGACCCAGTACTTC.

The chain carries TRBV9 and TRBJ2-3; 14 bases are a match to TRBD2. Germline lookup yields CDR1 SGDLS and CDR2 YYNGEE. The CDR3 is 17 residues long. The V segment lost 4 bases and the J segment 6 bases; nucleotides outside the gene matches: 10. CDR3 bases: TGTGCCAGCAGCTCCCCACGGACTAGCGGGAGGTCGGATACGCAGTATTTT. Translating it yields CASSSPRTSGRSDTQYF.

The chain couples TRBV18 to TRBJ1-4, with 9 positions matching TRBD1. V was pared by 1 base and J by 6 bases, with 6 bases of the junction left unmatched. The CDR3 consists of 16 residues. The V gene's germline CDR1 is KGHSH and CDR2 LQKENI. DNA of the CDR3: TGTGCCAGCTCACCACTGGGAACAGGGGGCGATGAAAAACTGTTTTTT. Encoded protein: CASSPLGTGGDEKLFF. Using reference TRBV18 and TRBJ1-4 for the parts outside the CDR3, the full variable domain is NAGVMQNPRHLVRRRGQEARLRCSPMKGHSHVYWYRQLPEEGLKFMVYLQKENIIDESGMPKERFSAEFPKEGPSILRIQQVVRGDSAAYFCASSPLGTGGDEKLFFGSGTQLSVL.

The chain couples TRBV10-3 to TRBJ2-4; a possible D gene is TRBD2 (7 bases). The V gene lost 4 bases and the J gene lost 8 bases, with 15 bases spanning the gap. The CDR3 spans 14 residues. CDR1 is ENHRY, CDR2 SYGVKD, per germline. CDR3 DNA sequence: TGTGCCATCAGTGCAGGGGCTGGGGGGGACATTCAGTACTTC. It yields the protein CAISAGAGGDIQYF.

V gene TRBV6-5 combines with J gene TRBJ1-4, with TRBD1 as a possible D gene (5 bases). Trimming took off 7 bases at V and 4 bases at J, with 10 bases between the two ends. CDR1 and CDR2 (germline): MNHEY, SVGAGI. The CDR3 sequence is 13 residues long. Here the CDR3 DNA reads TGTGCCAGCACCAGACAGATTAATGAAAAACTGTTTTTT. It is translated as CASTRQINEKLFF.

This clonotype was recorded at least ten times. The rearrangement links TRBV4-2 to TRBJ2-3; 7 bases agree with TRBD2. The CDR3 is 16 residues long. The V gene end was trimmed by 1 base and the J gene end by 2 bases; junction bases not matched to a gene: 6. Per the germline V gene, CDR1 is LGHNA and CDR2 is YNFKEQ. The CDR3 region is CASSQGASGFTDTQYF. For the CDR3, the DNA is TGTGCCAGCAGCCAAGGGGCTAGCGGTTTCACAGATACGCAGTATTTT.

This clonotype has only a few counts. This chain links TRBV10-3 with TRBJ1-1; no reliable D call. Trimming shortened V by 6 bases and J by 2 bases, and 7 bases separated the two germline ends. Germline V gene lookup returns CDR1 ENHRY and CDR2 SYGVKD. The CDR3 extends over 12 amino acids. CDR3 sequence (DNA): TGTGCCATCAGCCAACTCAACACTGAAGCTTTCTTT. This codes for CAISQLNTEAFF.